What follows are 17 T cell receptor beta chains derived from one specimen sequenced in a study of blood T cell repertoires in COVID-19. This table comes from immunoSEQ multiplex PCR, and its TCRdb copy is limited to in-frame clones, with some not included. The sample lists 360,000 or so clones; about 88% were seen once. Sequencing used PBMCs or T cells enriched from blood (not recorded which). These receptor sequences come from a woman in her twenties or thirties who had been exposed to COVID-19.

V is TRBV9 and J is TRBJ1-4, with D uncertain. V was shortened by 3 bases and J by 5 bases, with 11 bases between the two germline ends. CDR1 SGDLS and CDR2 YYNGEE come from the germline V gene. The CDR3 extends over 14 amino acids. CDR3 bases: TGTGCCAGCAGCGCGGGAGACCCAAATGAAAAACTGTTTTTT. Residues: CASSAGDPNEKLFF. The entire variable domain, with the rest obtained from reference TRBV9 and TRBJ1-4, is as follows: DSGVTQTPKHLITATGQRVTLRCSPRSGDLSVYWYQQSLDQGLQFLIQYYNGEERAKGNILERFSAQQFPDLHSELNLSSLELGDSALYFCASSAGDPNEKLFFGSGTQLSVL.

The chain combines TRBV27 with TRBJ2-1; TRBD1 matches 7 bases. The CDR3 loop spans 14 amino acids. The V segment lost 6 bases and the J segment 2 bases; nucleotides outside the gene matches: 4. CDR1 is MNHEY and CDR2 is SMNVEV in the germline V gene (reference sequence). CDR3 sequence reads: CASRGQRTYNEQFF. The CDR3 coding sequence is TGTGCCAGCAGGGGACAGCGTACCTACAATGAGCAGTTCTTC.

This clone was detected only a few times. This rearrangement joins TRBV12-3 or TRBV12-4 to TRBJ1-1, with 8 positions matching TRBD1. The CDR3 contains 13 residues. V shed 5 bases, J shed 4 bases, and the junction held 3 bases outside the gene matches. CDR3 bases: TGTGCCAGCAGTAATACAGGGGGCACTGAAGCTTTCTTT. Protein sequence: CASSNTGGTEAFF.

The rearrangement links TRBV7-2 to TRBJ2-7; 12 bases align to TRBD2. Germline V gives CDR1 SGHTA, CDR2 FQGNSA. J lost 4 bases, V lost 5 bases, and 9 bases had no gene match. The CDR3 spans 16 residues. As DNA, the CDR3 is TGTGCCAGCAGCGTAAAACCTAGCGGGAGGGGTTACGAGCAGTACTTC. This translates into CASSVKPSGRGYEQYF.

The chain couples TRBV24-1 to TRBJ2-3; 13 nucleotides align to TRBD2. J lost 1 base, V lost 0 bases, and 3 bases had no gene match. This CDR3 has 18 amino acids. Germline-derived CDR1 and CDR2 are KGHDR and SFDVKD. The CDR3 sequence is CATSDLGLAGERTDTQYF. Here the CDR3 DNA reads TGTGCCACCAGTGATTTGGGACTAGCGGGAGAACGCACAGATACGCAGTATTTT.

The chain uses TRBV7-6 and TRBJ1-3, with D unresolved. V was shortened by 1 base and J by 2 bases, with 12 bases between the two germline ends. The CDR3 length is 16 residues. CDR1 SGHVS and CDR2 FNYEAQ come from the germline V gene. CDR3 coding DNA: TGTGCCAGCAGCTTAGTATGGGAGTTCCCTGGAAACACCATATATTTT. It translates to CASSLVWEFPGNTIYF. Combining the CDR3 with reference TRBV7-6 and TRBJ1-3 gives the whole variable domain GAGVSQSPRYKVTKRGQDVALRCDPISGHVSLYWYRQALGQGPEFLTYFNYEAQQDKSGLPNDRFSAERPEGSISTLTIQRTEQRDSAMYRCASSLVWEFPGNTIYFGEGSWLTVV.

This chain uses TRBV10-2 with TRBJ2-1; D is unclear. The CDR3 totals 15 residues. The V gene lost 6 bases and the J gene lost 0 bases, with 12 bases spanning the gap. Germline-derived CDR1 and CDR2 are WSHSY and SAAADI. The CDR3 bases are TGCGCCAGCAGGAGCGACTCCCTCTCCTACAATGAGCAGTTCTTC. Protein product: CASRSDSLSYNEQFF.

CDR3 coding DNA: TGTGCCAGCAGTGAAGTTGCCGGGACATGGAGTGGCTACACCTTC. This codes for CASSEVAGTWSGYTF. The chain carries TRBV6-1 and TRBJ1-2; TRBD1 is a possible D gene (6 bases). Per germline, CDR1 MNHNS and CDR2 SASEGT. The germline V and J ends were trimmed by 1 base and 7 bases, with 16 bases remaining between them. The CDR3 is 15 amino acids.

The chain recombines TRBV5-5 with TRBJ2-1; D is perhaps TRBD2 (5 bases). The V gene's germline CDR1 is SGHKS and CDR2 YYEKEE (reference sequence). The CDR3 extends over 16 amino acids. V was pared by 2 bases and J by 0 bases, with 12 bases between. CDR3 nucleotides: TGTGCCAGCAGCTTAAGGGAAGGGAGCTCCTACAATGAGCAGTTCTTC. Amino acids: CASSLREGSSYNEQFF.

The chain recombines TRBV29-1 with TRBJ1-2, with unresolved D. From germline, CDR1 is SQVTM and CDR2 ANQGSEA. V lost 4 bases, J lost 4 bases, and 4 bases lay in between. The CDR3 extends over 10 amino acids. CDR3 sequence reads: CSVGAYGYTF. CDR3 coding DNA: TGCAGCGTTGGGGCCTATGGCTACACCTTC.

The J gene is TRBJ2-6, the V gene TRBV19, with 8 bases matching TRBD1. This CDR3 is 17 amino acids long. Germline V CDR1 and CDR2: LNHDA, SQIVND (reference sequence). The V gene end was trimmed by 1 base and the J gene end by 2 bases; junction bases not matched to a gene: 4. The CDR3 sequence is CASSIAGGAAGANVLTF. The CDR3 DNA is TGTGCCAGTAGTATAGCAGGGGGCGCGGCTGGGGCCAACGTCCTGACTTTC.

The chain joins TRBV5-1 to TRBJ2-4, with TRBD2 matching 7 bases. The CDR3 extends over 16 amino acids. Germline trimming cut 3 bases from V and 2 bases from J; bases unmatched to any gene: 8. Per the germline V gene, CDR1 is SGHRS and CDR2 is YFSETQ. The CDR3 nucleotides read TGCGCCAGCAGCTCTGGCGGGAGCGGGACCAAAAACATTCAGTACTTC. Amino acid sequence: CASSSGGSGTKNIQYF. Using reference TRBV5-1 and TRBJ2-4 for the parts outside the CDR3, the full variable domain is KAGVTQTPRYLIKTRGQQVTLSCSPISGHRSVSWYQQTPGQGLQFLFEYFSETQRNKGNFPGRFSGRQFSNSRSEMNVSTLELGDSALYLCASSSGGSGTKNIQYFGAGTRLSVL.

J is TRBJ2-5 and V is TRBV6-5; possibly TRBD2 for D (5 bases). Looked up from germline, CDR1 is MNHEY and CDR2 is SVGAGI. V dropped 2 bases and J dropped 5 bases, with 12 bases sitting between them. This CDR3 contains 14 residues. The CDR3 DNA sequence: TGTGCCAGCAGTTACGATACTAGTGGCGAGACCCAGTACTTC. Encoded protein: CASSYDTSGETQYF.

The V gene is TRBV12-5, the J gene TRBJ2-1, with 7 bases identical to TRBD2. V was clipped by 4 bases and J by 3 bases; unmatched bases: 6. The germline V gene has CDR1 LGHNT and CDR2 FRNRAP. This CDR3 is built from 15 residues. CDR3 protein: CASGSRGIIYNEQFF. The DNA for the CDR3 is TGTGCTAGTGGTTCGCGGGGGATTATCTACAATGAGCAGTTCTTC.

This chain joins TRBV12-3 or TRBV12-4 and TRBJ1-2, with D tentatively TRBD1 (6 bases). Trimming left V 6 bases short and J 6 bases short, with 11 bases between. The CDR3 covers 12 residues. The CDR3 DNA follows: TGTGCCAGCAGACCCGGACAGAATGGCTACACCTTC. As protein: CASRPGQNGYTF.

The chain couples TRBV6-4 to TRBJ2-2, with D unclear. The germline gives CDR1 MRHNA, CDR2 SNTAGT. Trimming cost V 2 bases and J 0 bases, with 4 bases left between them. CDR3 length: 14 residues. For the CDR3, the DNA is TGTGCCAGCAGTGACAACACGAACACCGGGGAGCTGTTTTTT. The encoded protein is CASSDNTNTGELFF.

The chain carries TRBV15 and TRBJ1-3; 8 bases agree with TRBD1. In germline, CDR1 is LNHNV, CDR2 YYDKDF (reference sequence). The J segment lost 2 bases and the V segment lost 6 bases, leaving 6 bases of the junction unmatched. This CDR3 comprises 15 residues. This CDR3 is CATSLDRGPGNTIYF. Written as DNA, the CDR3 is TGTGCCACCAGTCTCGACAGGGGACCTGGAAACACCATATATTTT.